The rows below give T cell receptor beta chains drawn from one sample of a study of radiotherapy plus CTLA-4 blockade in lung cancer. Only in-frame clones appear in the TCRdb table, and some are missing; sequencing was by immunoSEQ multiplex PCR. Of more than 25,000 clones listed, approximately 80% are singletons. This specimen consisted of peripheral blood, obtained from a patient treated with radiotherapy plus ipilimumab. These receptors were collected from a human donor with non-small cell lung cancer who had stable disease on radiotherapy plus ipilimumab. Both conserved end residues are trimmed from each CDR3. Each record gives: CDR3 protein, V gene, clone size. Clone size is given for some rows only: seen once, a few or many times, or a class if the clone is expanded.

CDR3: ASRVGYQPQH; V: TRBV7-2; size: NA
CDR3: ATSGRGRGNTIY; V: TRBV15; size: NA
CDR3: SVSGQENQPQH; V: TRBV29-1; size: NA
CDR3: ASSGQVREFKYGYT; V: TRBV21-1; size: NA
CDR3: ASRDGAKNIQY; V: TRBV19; size: NA
CDR3: ASSIRGRGLSYGYT; V: TRBV19; size: NA
CDR3: ASSLTGGVGEAF; V: TRBV18; size: NA
CDR3: ASRRTALVTDTQY; V: TRBV9; size: NA
CDR3: ASSLWGKEKLF; V: TRBV7-6; size: few
CDR3: ASSSGQGTEKLF; V: TRBV5-1; size: NA
CDR3: AISESGPWSYT; V: TRBV10-3; size: NA
CDR3: ASSLSRGVNTEAF; V: TRBV7-3; size: NA
CDR3: ASNARGSYEQY; V: TRBV7-9; size: NA
CDR3: ASSSPSGSEKLF; V: TRBV5-6; size: NA
CDR3: AWRSGGGGTQY; V: TRBV30; size: NA
CDR3: ASSPSTRLNGYT; V: TRBV7-2; size: NA
CDR3: SVEDKTSGSTDTQY; V: TRBV29-1; size: once
CDR3: ASSYGQGAEKLF; V: TRBV6-1; size: NA
CDR3: ASSAGAGGSYNEQF; V: TRBV10-1; size: NA
CDR3: AWSLTLGNQPQH; V: TRBV30; size: NA